The rows below give T cell receptor beta chains drawn from one sample of a study of shared clonotypes between healthy human individuals. Assay: immunoSEQ multiplex PCR; the TCRdb copy retains only in-frame clones and omits some. The table shows millions of clones, with about 93% occurring only once. The sample was naive CD8+ T cells from PBMCs. Source of these receptors: a man younger than 30 in good health. Some clones in this sample may be carry-over from other donors' samples. The CDR3 runs from the conserved cysteine through the conserved F or W. D genes are given only for firm matches. Size is stated for part of the rows, as once, few or many counts, or as a class when the clone is expanded.

j_call clone_size v_call d_call cdr3_aa cdr3_nt
TRBJ2-1 NA TRBV15 TRBD2 CATRTSGRWVEQFF TGTGCCACCAGAACTAGCGGGAGGTGGGTTGAGCAGTTCTTC
TRBJ2-7 NA TRBV29-1 TRBD1 CSVWTGASYEQYF TGCAGCGTTTGGACAGGGGCCTCCTACGAGCAGTACTTC
TRBJ2-1 NA TRBV11-2 NA CASSLVTGINEQFF TGTGCCAGCAGCTTAGTCACAGGGATAAATGAGCAGTTCTTC
TRBJ2-6 NA TRBV7-9 NA CASSPTIGANVLTF TGTGCCAGCAGCCCGACTATCGGGGCCAACGTCCTGACTTTC
TRBJ1-4 NA TRBV27 NA CASSRRPGPMAEKLFF TGTGCCAGCAGTCGCCGTCCTGGCCCCATGGCGGAAAAACTGTTTTTT
TRBJ2-1 NA TRBV4-1 NA CASSQKGAGGLDEQFF TGCGCCAGCAGCCAAAAAGGGGCAGGGGGGCTCGATGAGCAGTTCTTC
TRBJ2-2 NA TRBV13 TRBD2 CASSLPGGGTGELFF TGTGCCAGCAGCTTGCCGGGAGGAGGGACCGGGGAGCTGTTTTTT
TRBJ1-5 NA TRBV28 NA CATSLARRGQPQHF TGTGCCACCTCTTTAGCCAGGCGGGGACAGCCCCAGCATTTT
TRBJ1-3 NA TRBV7-6 NA CASSPSTGTSASGNTIYF TGTGCCAGCAGCCCTTCAACCGGGACAAGTGCCTCTGGAAACACCATATATTTT
TRBJ2-3 NA TRBV2 TRBD2 CASSVIAGGLRTDTQYF TGTGCCAGCAGTGTAATAGCGGGAGGTTTACGAACAGATACGCAGTATTTT
TRBJ1-4 NA TRBV27 NA CASSGGGLVGNEKLFF TGTGCCAGCAGTGGGGGAGGTCTAGTAGGTAATGAAAAACTGTTTTTT
TRBJ2-7 NA TRBV5-4 NA CASSLGSSANEQYF TGTGCCAGCAGCTTGGGATCTAGCGCTAACGAGCAGTACTTC
TRBJ2-7 NA TRBV29-1 NA CSVLLGLNYEQYF TGCAGCGTTTTGCTGGGGCTGAACTACGAGCAGTACTTC
TRBJ1-3 NA TRBV11-2 NA CASSLYGGGNTIYF TGTGCCAGCAGCTTATATGGCGGGGGAAACACCATATATTTT
TRBJ2-1 NA TRBV28 TRBD2 CASSSQREKSYNEQFF TGTGCCAGCAGTTCACAGCGGGAGAAGTCCTACAATGAGCAGTTCTTC
TRBJ1-5 NA TRBV28 TRBD1 CASRPTGDQPQHF TGTGCCAGCAGGCCGACAGGGGATCAGCCCCAGCATTTT
TRBJ1-4 few TRBV2 TRBD1 CASSPTGGIREKLFF TGTGCCAGCAGTCCTACAGGGGGCATACGAGAAAAACTGTTTTTT